This T cell receptor beta chain was identified in a study of T-cell memory formation after mild COVID-19. Study-level findings and limits: Later expanders leaned CD4+, whereas clones that contracted between day 15 and 85 were balanced CD4/CD8. Pre-infection memory held some responding clones, suggesting pre-existing cross-reactive T cells responded.

Trimming cost V 5 bases and J 4 bases; bases outside gene matches: 1. Germline V gene data show CDR1 as LNHDA and CDR2 as SQIVND (reference sequence). The CDR3 extends over 14 amino acids. In TCRdb, the 5' RACE reads were re-called with MiXCR into one record per CDR3 protein. The sample carries tens of thousands of distinct CDR3 sequences, more than 11% recorded once. For this clonotype: Antigen specificity is unknown.

The chain links TRBV19 to TRBJ2-3, with 12 positions matching TRBD2. Sample: PBMCs or a T cell subset sorted from them (not recorded which). The sequence was collected from an adult woman who had mild COVID-19 (a few samples of this study predate the infection). Cell type and time point are not known. Here the CDR3 reads CASSGLAGSDTQYF. Here the CDR3 DNA reads TGTGCCAGTAGTGGACTAGCGGGATCAGATACGCAGTATTTT.